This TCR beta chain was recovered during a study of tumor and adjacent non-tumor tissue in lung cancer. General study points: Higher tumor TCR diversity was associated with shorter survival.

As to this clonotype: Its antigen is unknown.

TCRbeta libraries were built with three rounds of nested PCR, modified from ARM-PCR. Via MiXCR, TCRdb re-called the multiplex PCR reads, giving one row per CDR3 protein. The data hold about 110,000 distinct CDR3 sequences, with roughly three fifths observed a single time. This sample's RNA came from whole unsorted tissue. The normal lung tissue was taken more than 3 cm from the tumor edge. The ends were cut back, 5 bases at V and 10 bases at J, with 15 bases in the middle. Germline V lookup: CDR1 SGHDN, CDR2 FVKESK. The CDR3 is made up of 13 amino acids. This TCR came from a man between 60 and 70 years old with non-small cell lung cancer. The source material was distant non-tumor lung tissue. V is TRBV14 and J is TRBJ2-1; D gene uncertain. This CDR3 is CASSSNLNDEQFF. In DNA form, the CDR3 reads TGTGCCAGCAGCTCCAACCTAAACGACGAGCAGTTCTTC.